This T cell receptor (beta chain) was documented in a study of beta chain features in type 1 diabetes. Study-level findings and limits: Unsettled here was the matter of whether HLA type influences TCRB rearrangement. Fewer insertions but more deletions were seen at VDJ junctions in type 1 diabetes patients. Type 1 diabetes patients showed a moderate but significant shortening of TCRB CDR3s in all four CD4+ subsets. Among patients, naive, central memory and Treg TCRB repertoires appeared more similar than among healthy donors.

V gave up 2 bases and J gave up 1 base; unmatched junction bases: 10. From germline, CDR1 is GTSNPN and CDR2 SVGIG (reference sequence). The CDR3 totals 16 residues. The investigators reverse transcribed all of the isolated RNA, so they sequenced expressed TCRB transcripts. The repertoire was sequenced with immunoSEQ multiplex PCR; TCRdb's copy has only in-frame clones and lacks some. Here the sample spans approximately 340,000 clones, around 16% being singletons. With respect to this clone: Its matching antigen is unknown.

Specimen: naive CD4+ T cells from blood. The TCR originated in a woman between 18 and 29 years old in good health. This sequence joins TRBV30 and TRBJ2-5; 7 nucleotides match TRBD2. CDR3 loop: CAWSPPGLRFQETQYF. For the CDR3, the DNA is TGTGCCTGGAGTCCCCCGGGACTAAGATTCCAAGAGACCCAGTACTTC.